This T cell receptor beta chain was recovered during a study of read filtering for tumor transcriptome and immune sequencing. Whole-study context: The cohort had about 16 men and approximately 14 women aged roughly 40 to 90, mean about 70 years.

Every patient had bone marrow sampled while the disease was active. Germline-derived CDR1 and CDR2 are SGHAT and FQNNGV. V was clipped by 7 bases and J by 6 bases, with 15 bases between them. This CDR3 has 13 residues. This clonotype has at least ten counts. The library was built from about 370 ng RNA with molecular barcoded adaptors for alpha/delta and beta/gamma chains. TCRdb called the reads again in MiXCR, with one record for every CDR3 protein. The data contain around 65,000 distinct CDR3 sequences, 15% to 25% of them singletons. The receptor comes from a donor at least 40 years old with multiple myeloma. The sample was a population of CD138-negative cells sorted from bone marrow. The chain links TRBV11-2 to TRBJ1-1, with D tentatively TRBD1 (5 bases). In DNA form, the CDR3 reads TGTGCCAGCACCCCAAACCTACAGGCTGAAGCTTTCTTT. This translates into CASTPNLQAEAFF.